This T cell receptor beta chain was captured in a study of beta chain features in type 1 diabetes. About this clone itself: Its antigen is unidentified. The sample carries other DNA sequences with the same CDR3.

Isolated RNA was reverse transcribed in full, so expressed TCRB transcripts were sequenced. Reads from naive, central memory and regulatory T cell samples averaged roughly 3.6 million. The repertoire was sequenced with immunoSEQ multiplex PCR; TCRdb's copy has only in-frame clones and lacks some. The profile shows some 130,000 clones, roughly 10% of them singletons. The V gene lost 2 bases and the J gene lost 4 bases, with 5 bases spanning the gap. The length of the CDR3 is 12 residues. The germline V gene has CDR1 MNHNS and CDR2 SASEGT. A single heparinised draw of approximately 100 mL on average was taken per donor. Using CD45RO/CCR7/CD25/CD127/CD95/CD27, CD4+ naive, central memory, regulatory and stem cell-like memory cells were sorted. Findings and limits, study-wide: Naive, central memory and regulatory TCRB repertoires appeared more similar among patients than healthy donors. TCRB CDR3 length was moderately but significantly reduced in all four CD4+ subsets of Type 1 diabetes patients.

The chain has TRBV6-1 and TRBJ2-5, with D unresolved. The sequence was obtained from a man aged 25-40 years with type 1 diabetes. Sequencing was performed on central memory CD4+ T cells from blood. CDR3 coding DNA: TGTGCCAGCAGTGAACAGTTAGAGACCCAGTACTTC. It translates to CASSEQLETQYF.